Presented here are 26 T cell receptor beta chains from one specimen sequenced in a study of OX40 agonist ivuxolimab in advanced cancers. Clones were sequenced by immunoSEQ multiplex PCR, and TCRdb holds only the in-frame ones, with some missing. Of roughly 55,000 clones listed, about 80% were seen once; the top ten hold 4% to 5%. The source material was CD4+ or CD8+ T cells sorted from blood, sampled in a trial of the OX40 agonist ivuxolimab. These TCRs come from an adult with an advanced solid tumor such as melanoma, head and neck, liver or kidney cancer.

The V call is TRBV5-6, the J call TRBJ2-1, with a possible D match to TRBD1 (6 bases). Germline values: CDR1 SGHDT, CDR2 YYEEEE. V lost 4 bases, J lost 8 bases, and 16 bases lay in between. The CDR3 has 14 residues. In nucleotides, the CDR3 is TGTGCCAGCAGCGACGGAACAGGGAGCGATGAGCAGTTCTTC. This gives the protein CASSDGTGSDEQFF.

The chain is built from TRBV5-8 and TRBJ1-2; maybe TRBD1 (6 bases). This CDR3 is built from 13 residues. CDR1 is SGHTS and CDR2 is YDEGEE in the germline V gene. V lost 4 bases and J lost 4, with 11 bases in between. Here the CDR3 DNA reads TGTGCCAGCAGCCACACAGGGCCCTATGGCTACACCTTC. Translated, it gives CASSHTGPYGYTF. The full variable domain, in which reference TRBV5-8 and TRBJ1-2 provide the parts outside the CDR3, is EAGVTQSPTHLIKTRGQQATLRCSPISGHTSVYWYQQALGLGLQFLLWYDEGEERNRGNFPPRFSGRQFPNYSSELNVNALELEDSALYLCASSHTGPYGYTFGSGTRLTVV.

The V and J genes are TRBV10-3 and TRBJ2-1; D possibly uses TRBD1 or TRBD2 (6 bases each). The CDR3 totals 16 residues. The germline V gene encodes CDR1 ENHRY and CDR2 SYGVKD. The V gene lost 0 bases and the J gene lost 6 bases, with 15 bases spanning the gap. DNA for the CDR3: TGTGCCATCAGTGAGTCGGGGGGCGCTTGGGGCAATGAGCAGTTCTTC. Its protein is CAISESGGAWGNEQFF.

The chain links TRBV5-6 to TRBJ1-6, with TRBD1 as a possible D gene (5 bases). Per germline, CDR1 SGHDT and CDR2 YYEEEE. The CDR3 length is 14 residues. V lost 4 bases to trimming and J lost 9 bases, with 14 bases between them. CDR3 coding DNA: TGTGCCAGCAGCCTCGCCGGGACTTTTTCACCCCTCCACTTT. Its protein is CASSLAGTFSPLHF.

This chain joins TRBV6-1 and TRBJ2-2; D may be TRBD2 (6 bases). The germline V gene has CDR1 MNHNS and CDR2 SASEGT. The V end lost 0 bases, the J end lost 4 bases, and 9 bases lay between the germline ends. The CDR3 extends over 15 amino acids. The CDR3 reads CASSEAGGATGELFF. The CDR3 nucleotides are TGTGCCAGCAGTGAAGCGGGAGGAGCCACCGGGGAGCTGTTTTTT.

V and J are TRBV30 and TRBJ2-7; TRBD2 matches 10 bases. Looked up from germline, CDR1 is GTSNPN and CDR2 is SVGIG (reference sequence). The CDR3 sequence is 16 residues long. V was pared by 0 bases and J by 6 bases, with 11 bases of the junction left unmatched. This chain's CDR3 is CAWSVLAGVTGLEQYF. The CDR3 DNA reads TGTGCCTGGAGTGTTCTAGCGGGAGTAACTGGCCTCGAGCAGTACTTC.

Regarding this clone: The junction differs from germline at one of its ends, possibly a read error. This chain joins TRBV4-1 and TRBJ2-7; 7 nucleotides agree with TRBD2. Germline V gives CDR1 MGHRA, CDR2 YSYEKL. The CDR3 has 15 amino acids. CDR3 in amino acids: CASSLWGLPSFEQYF. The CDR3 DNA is TGCGCCAGCAGCCTATGGGGACTACCCTCCTTCGAGCAGTACTTC.

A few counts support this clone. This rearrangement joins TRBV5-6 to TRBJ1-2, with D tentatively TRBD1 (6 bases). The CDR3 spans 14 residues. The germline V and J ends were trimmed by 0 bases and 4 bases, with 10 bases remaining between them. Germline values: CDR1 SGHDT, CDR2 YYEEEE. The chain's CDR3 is CASSLAGGLYGYTF. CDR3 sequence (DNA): TGTGCCAGCAGCTTGGCGGGGGGCCTCTATGGCTACACCTTC.

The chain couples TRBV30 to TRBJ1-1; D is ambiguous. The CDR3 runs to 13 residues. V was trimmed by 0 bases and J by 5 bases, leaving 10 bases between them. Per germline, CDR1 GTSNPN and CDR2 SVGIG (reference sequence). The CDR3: CAWSVGWETEAFF. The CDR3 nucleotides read TGTGCCTGGAGTGTAGGCTGGGAGACTGAAGCTTTCTTT.

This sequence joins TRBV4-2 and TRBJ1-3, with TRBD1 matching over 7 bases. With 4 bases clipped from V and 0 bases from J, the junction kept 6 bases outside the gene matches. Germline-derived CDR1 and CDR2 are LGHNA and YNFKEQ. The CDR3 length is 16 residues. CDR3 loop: CASSRGQPNSGNTIYF. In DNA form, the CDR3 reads TGTGCCAGCAGCCGGGGACAGCCTAACTCTGGAAACACCATATATTTT.

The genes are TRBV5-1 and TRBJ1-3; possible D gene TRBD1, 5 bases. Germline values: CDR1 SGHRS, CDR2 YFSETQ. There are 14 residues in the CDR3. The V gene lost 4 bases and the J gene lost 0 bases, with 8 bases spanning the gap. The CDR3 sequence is CASSGDLSGNTIYF. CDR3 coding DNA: TGCGCCAGCAGCGGGGACCTCTCTGGAAACACCATATATTTT.

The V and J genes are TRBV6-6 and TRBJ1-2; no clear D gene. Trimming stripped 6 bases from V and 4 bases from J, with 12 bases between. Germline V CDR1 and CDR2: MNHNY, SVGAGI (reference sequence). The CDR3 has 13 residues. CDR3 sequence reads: CASRPGRTYGYTF. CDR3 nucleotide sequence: TGTGCCAGCAGACCCGGACGAACCTATGGCTACACCTTC.

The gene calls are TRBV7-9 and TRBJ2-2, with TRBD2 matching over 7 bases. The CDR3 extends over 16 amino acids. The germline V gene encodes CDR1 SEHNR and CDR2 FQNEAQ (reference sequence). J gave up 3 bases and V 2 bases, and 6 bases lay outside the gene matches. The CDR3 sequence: CASSLSLAVYTGELFF. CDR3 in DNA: TGTGCCAGCAGCTTAAGCCTAGCGGTTTACACCGGGGAGCTGTTTTTT.

CDR3 nucleotide sequence: TGTGCCAGCAGCTTGGCTGGGGACGGGAATCAGCCCCAGCATTTT. Protein product: CASSLAGDGNQPQHF. The J gene is TRBJ1-5, the V gene TRBV5-6, with a weak D call TRBD1 (5 bases). Germline assignment: CDR1 SGHDT and CDR2 YYEEEE. This CDR3 contains 15 residues. V was trimmed by 0 bases and J by 4 bases, leaving 11 bases between them. The whole variable domain, remainder taken from reference TRBV5-6 and TRBJ1-5, is DAGVTQSPTHLIKTRGQQVTLRCSPKSGHDTVSWYQQALGQGPQFIFQYYEEEERQRGNFPDRFSGHQFPNYSSELNVNALLLGDSALYLCASSLAGDGNQPQHFGDGTRLSIL.

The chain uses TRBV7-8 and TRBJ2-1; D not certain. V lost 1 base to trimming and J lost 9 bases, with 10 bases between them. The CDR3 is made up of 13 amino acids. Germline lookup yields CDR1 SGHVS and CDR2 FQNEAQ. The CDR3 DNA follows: TGTGCCAGCAGCTTAGGAGTGGTAGGTGAGCAGTTCTTC. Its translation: CASSLGVVGEQFF.

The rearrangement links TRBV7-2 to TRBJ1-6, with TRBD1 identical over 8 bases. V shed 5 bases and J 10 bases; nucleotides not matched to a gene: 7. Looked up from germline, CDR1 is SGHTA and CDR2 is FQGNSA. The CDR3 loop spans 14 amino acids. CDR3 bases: TGTGCCAGCAGCCTAGGACAGGGTACCTCACCCCTCCACTTT. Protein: CASSLGQGTSPLHF.

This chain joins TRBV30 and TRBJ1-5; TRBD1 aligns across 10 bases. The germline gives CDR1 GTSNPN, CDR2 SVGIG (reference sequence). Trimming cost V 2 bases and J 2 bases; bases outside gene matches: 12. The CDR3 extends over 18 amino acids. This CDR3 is CAWSSRDRGVRGNQPQHF. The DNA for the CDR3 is TGTGCCTGGAGTTCCCGGGACAGGGGAGTACGGGGCAATCAGCCCCAGCATTTT.

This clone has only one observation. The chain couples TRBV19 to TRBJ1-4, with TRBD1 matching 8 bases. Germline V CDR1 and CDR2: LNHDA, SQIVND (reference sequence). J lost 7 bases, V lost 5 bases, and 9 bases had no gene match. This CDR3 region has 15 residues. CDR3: CASSPLDRVREKLFF. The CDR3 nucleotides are TGTGCCAGTAGTCCCCTGGACAGGGTCCGTGAAAAACTGTTTTTT. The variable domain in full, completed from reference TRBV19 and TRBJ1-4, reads DGGITQSPKYLFRKEGQNVTLSCEQNLNHDAMYWYRQDPGQGLRLIYYSQIVNDFQKGDIAEGYSVSREKKESFPLTVTSAQKNPTAFYLCASSPLDRVREKLFFGSGTQLSVL.

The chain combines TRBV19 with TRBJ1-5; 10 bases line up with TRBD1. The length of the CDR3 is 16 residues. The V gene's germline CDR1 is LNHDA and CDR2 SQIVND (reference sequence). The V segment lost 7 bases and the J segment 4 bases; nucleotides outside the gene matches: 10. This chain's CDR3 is CASKKSPDRGNQPQHF. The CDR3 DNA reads TGTGCCAGTAAAAAGAGCCCGGACAGGGGGAATCAGCCCCAGCATTTT.

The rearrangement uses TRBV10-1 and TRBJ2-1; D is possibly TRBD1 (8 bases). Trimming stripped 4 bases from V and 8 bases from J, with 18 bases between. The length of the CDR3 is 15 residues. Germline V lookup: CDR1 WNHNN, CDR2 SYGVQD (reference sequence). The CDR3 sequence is CASSVTYRGGDEQFF. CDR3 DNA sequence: TGCGCCAGCAGTGTGACCTACAGGGGGGGCGATGAGCAGTTCTTC.

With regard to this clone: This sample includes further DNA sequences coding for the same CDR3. The CDR3: CAWSAGGGRGQPQHF. CDR3 nucleotides: TGTGCCTGGAGTGCTGGGGGGGGCCGGGGGCAGCCCCAGCATTTT. The genes are TRBV30 and TRBJ1-5, with a weak D call TRBD1 (6 bases). The CDR3 runs 15 residues. Trimming stripped 1 base from V and 7 bases from J, with 17 bases between. Germline V gives CDR1 GTSNPN, CDR2 SVGIG (reference sequence).

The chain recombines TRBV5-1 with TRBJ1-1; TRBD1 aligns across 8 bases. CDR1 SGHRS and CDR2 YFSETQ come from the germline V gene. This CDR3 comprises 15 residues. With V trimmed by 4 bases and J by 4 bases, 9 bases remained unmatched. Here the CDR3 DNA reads TGCGCCAGCAGCGAGGGACAGGCCGGTACCACTGAAGCTTTCTTT. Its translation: CASSEGQAGTTEAFF.

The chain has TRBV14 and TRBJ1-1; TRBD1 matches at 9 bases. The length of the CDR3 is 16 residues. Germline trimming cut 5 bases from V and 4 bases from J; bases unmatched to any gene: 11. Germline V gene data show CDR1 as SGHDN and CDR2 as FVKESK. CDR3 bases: TGTGCCAGCAGCAGGAAACACAGGGGGCTGGGCACTGAAGCTTTCTTT. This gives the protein CASSRKHRGLGTEAFF.

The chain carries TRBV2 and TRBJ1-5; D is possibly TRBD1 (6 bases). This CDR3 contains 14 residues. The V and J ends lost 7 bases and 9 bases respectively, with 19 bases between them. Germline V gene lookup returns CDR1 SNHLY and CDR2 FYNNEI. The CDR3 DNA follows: TGTGCCAGCAATCATGCCCGGGACACGTCGCCCCAGCATTTT. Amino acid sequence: CASNHARDTSPQHF.

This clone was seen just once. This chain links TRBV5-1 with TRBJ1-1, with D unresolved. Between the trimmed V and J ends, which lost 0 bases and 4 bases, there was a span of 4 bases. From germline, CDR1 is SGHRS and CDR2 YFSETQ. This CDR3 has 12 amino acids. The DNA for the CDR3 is TGCGCCAGCAGCTTGGTGGGCACTGAAGCTTTCTTT. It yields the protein CASSLVGTEAFF.

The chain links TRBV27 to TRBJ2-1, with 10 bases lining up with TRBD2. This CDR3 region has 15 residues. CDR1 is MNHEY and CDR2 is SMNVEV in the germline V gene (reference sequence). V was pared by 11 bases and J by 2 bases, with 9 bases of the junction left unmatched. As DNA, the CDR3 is TGTGCCGCCGGGGGACTAGCGAACGCCTACAATGAGCAGTTCTTC. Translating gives CAAGGLANAYNEQFF.